Each of the 5 T cell receptor beta chains below was sequenced from the same sample in a study of blood T cell repertoires in COVID-19. This table comes from immunoSEQ multiplex PCR, and its TCRdb copy is limited to in-frame clones, with some not included. Found here are around 100,000 clones, approximately 80% of them singletons; the top ten hold about 12%. The source material was peripheral blood. The receptors originated from a woman between 70 and 85 years old with acute or convalescent COVID-19.

The chain uses TRBV10-3 and TRBJ2-3; 10 positions match TRBD1. Losses at the gene ends were 7 bases for V and 4 bases for J; bases not matched to a gene: 5. Germline-derived CDR1 and CDR2 are ENHRY and SYGVKD. This CDR3 comprises 14 residues. CDR3 nucleotides: TGTGCCATCACACGGGACAGGGGCGCAGATACGCAGTATTTT. Translated: CAITRDRGADTQYF.

The CDR3 protein is CAISVLQGASSGYTF. In nucleotides, the CDR3 is TGTGCCATCAGTGTTTTGCAGGGGGCGTCAAGTGGCTACACCTTC. V and J are TRBV10-3 and TRBJ1-2; 8 positions match TRBD1. V shed 4 bases, J shed 7 bases, and the junction held 11 bases outside the gene matches. The CDR3 has 15 amino acids. In germline, CDR1 is ENHRY, CDR2 SYGVKD.

V is TRBV18 and J is TRBJ1-3; TRBD1 might be the D (6 bases). This CDR3 comprises 17 residues. The V end lost 3 bases, the J end lost 0 bases, and 15 bases lay between the germline ends. In germline, CDR1 is KGHSH, CDR2 LQKENI. The CDR3 DNA is TGTGCCAGCTCACCCCTAAAACAGGGTCTCTCTGGAAACACCATATATTTT. It encodes CASSPLKQGLSGNTIYF.

The rearrangement uses TRBV19 and TRBJ2-1; D is ambiguous. Germline V CDR1 and CDR2: LNHDA, SQIVND (reference sequence). Trimming cost V 2 bases and J 3 bases, with 11 bases left between them. The CDR3 has 15 amino acids. CDR3 residues: CASSITLFSYNEQFF. CDR3 DNA: TGTGCCAGTAGTATAACGCTCTTTAGCTACAATGAGCAGTTCTTC. The whole variable domain, remainder taken from reference TRBV19 and TRBJ2-1, is DGGITQSPKYLFRKEGQNVTLSCEQNLNHDAMYWYRQDPGQGLRLIYYSQIVNDFQKGDIAEGYSVSREKKESFPLTVTSAQKNPTAFYLCASSITLFSYNEQFFGPGTRLTVL.

This chain connects TRBV5-1 to TRBJ1-4; 9 bases map to TRBD1. CDR3 size: 14 residues. The ends lost 4 bases at V and 7 bases at J; junction bases unmatched: 5. CDR1 is SGHRS and CDR2 is YFSETQ in the germline V gene. The CDR3: CASSPRQGGEKLFF. DNA of the CDR3: TGCGCCAGCAGCCCACGACAGGGGGGTGAAAAACTGTTTTTT.